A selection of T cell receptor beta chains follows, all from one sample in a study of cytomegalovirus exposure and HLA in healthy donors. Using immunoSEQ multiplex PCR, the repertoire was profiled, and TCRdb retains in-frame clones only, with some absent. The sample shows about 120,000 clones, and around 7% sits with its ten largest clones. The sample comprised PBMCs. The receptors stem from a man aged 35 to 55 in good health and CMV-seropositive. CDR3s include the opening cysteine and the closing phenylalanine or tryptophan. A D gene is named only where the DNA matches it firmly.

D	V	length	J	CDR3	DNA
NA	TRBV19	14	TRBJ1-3	CASSIAGAGNTIYF	TGTGCCAGTAGTATTGCGGGGGCTGGAAACACCATATATTTT
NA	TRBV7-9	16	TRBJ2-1	CASSPRTVSSYNEQFF	TGTGCCAGCAGCCCCCGAACCGTGAGCTCCTACAATGAGCAGTTCTTC
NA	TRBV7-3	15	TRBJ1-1	CASSLIRRANTEAFF	TGTGCCAGCAGCTTAATACGCAGGGCGAACACTGAAGCTTTCTTT
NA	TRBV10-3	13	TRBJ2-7	CAISDYGQTEQYF	TGTGCCATCAGTGACTATGGACAGACAGAGCAGTACTTC
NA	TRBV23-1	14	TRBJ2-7	CASSPLRTSHEQYF	TGCGCCAGCAGTCCTTTAAGAACGAGCCACGAGCAGTACTTC
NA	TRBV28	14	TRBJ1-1	CASSLLAGVSEAFF	TGTGCCAGCAGTTTATTAGCAGGGGTCTCTGAAGCTTTCTTT
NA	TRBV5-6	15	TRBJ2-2	CASSFGRRLTGELFF	TGTGCCAGCAGCTTTGGACGGAGGCTCACCGGGGAGCTGTTTTTT
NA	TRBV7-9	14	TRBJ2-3	CASSSSGDTDTQYF	TGTGCCAGCAGCTCTTCAGGCGACACAGATACGCAGTATTTT
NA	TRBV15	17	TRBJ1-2	CATSRDYERGFNYGYTF	TGTGCCACCAGCAGAGATTACGAAAGGGGGTTCAACTATGGCTACACCTTC
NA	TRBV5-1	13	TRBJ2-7	CASSLANNYEQYF	TGCGCCAGCAGCTTGGCCAACAACTACGAGCAGTACTTT
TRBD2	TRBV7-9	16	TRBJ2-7	CASSPRLAGGHWEQYF	TGTGCCAGCAGCCCAAGACTAGCGGGAGGGCACTGGGAGCAGTACTTC
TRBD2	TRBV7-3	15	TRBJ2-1	CASSLTAGRLNEQFF	TGTGCCAGCAGCTTAACGGCCGGGAGGCTCAATGAGCAGTTCTTC
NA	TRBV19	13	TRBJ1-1	CASMGRGNAEAFF	TGTGCCAGTATGGGGAGGGGGAACGCTGAAGCTTTCTTT
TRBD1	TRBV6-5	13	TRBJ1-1	CASSTPGGTEAFF	TGTGCCAGCAGTACTCCAGGGGGCACAGAAGCTTTCTTT
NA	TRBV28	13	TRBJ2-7	CASSSSPGYEQYF	TGTGCCAGCAGTTCCTCCCCGGGGTACGAGCAGTACTTC
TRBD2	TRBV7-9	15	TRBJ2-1	CASSEGLAGNNEQFF	TGTGCCAGCAGCGAGGGACTAGCGGGCAACAATGAGCAGTTCTTC
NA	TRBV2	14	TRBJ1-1	CASFPGADNTEAFF	TGTGCCAGCTTTCCAGGGGCCGACAACACTGAAGCTTTCTTT
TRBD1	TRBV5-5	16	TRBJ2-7	CASSDQGRDRGGEQYF	TGTGCCAGCAGCGATCAAGGGCGGGACAGGGGTGGCGAGCAGTACTTC
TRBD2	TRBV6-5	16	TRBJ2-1	CASSFLTSGSSYEQFF	TGTGCCAGCAGTTTCCTCACTAGCGGGAGTAGCTATGAGCAGTTCTTC
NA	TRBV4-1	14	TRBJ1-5	CASSLQGPNQPQHF	TGCGCCAGCTCTTTACAGGGACCGAATCAGCCCCAGCATTTT
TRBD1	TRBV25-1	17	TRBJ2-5	CASSEYGGQGVWETQYF	TGTGCCAGCAGTGAATATGGGGGACAGGGGGTGTGGGAGACCCAGTACTTC
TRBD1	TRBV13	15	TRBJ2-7	CASSLGDRGKYEQYF	TGTGCCAGCAGCTTAGGGGACAGGGGTAAATACGAGCAGTACTTC